These 27 T cell receptor beta chains originate from one sample sequenced in a study of blood T cells in healthy people across ages. Primers used in a second PCR of roughly 6 to 12 cycles were a sample-barcoded 5' primer and a J-beta primer mix. TCRdb processed the 5' RACE reads anew with MiXCR; each CDR3 protein has one entry. This sample has around 970,000 distinct CDR3 sequences, with roughly half found just once. The specimen sequenced was blood. The receptors originated from a woman aged 55-70 years in good health.

The chain is built from TRBV12-3 or TRBV12-4 and TRBJ2-3, with a weak D call TRBD1 (5 bases). The CDR3 covers 15 residues. The V and J ends lost 5 bases and 6 bases respectively, with 18 bases between them. The CDR3 DNA reads as TGTGCCAGCAGTCCGGACATAACACTTTTGGATACGCAGTATTTT. Encoded protein: CASSPDITLLDTQYF.

The sample holds a few counts of this clonotype. The chain is built from TRBV15 and TRBJ2-5; possibly TRBD2 for D (6 bases). From germline, CDR1 is LNHNV and CDR2 YYDKDF (reference sequence). This CDR3 region has 14 residues. With 9 bases removed from V and 0 bases from J, the gap between germline ends came to 14 bases. The CDR3 DNA reads TGTGCCACTTCGACTAGTGGATACCAAGAGACCCAGTACTTC. As protein: CATSTSGYQETQYF. The entire variable domain, with the rest obtained from reference TRBV15 and TRBJ2-5, is as follows: DAMVIQNPRYQVTQFGKPVTLSCSQTLNHNVMYWYQQKSSQAPKLLFHYYDKDFNNEADTPDNFQSRRPNTSFCFLDIRSPGLGDTAMYLCATSTSGYQETQYFGPGTRLLVL.

The chain uses TRBV20-1 and TRBJ2-1, with 7 bases lining up with TRBD2. Germline CDR1 and CDR2: DFQATT and SNEGSKA (reference sequence). The CDR3 has 14 residues. CDR3 nucleotide sequence: TGCAGCGTCATTCGGCGGGGACTATACAATGAGCAGTTCTTC. The encoded protein is CSVIRRGLYNEQFF.

In regard to this clonotype: At one end, the junction sequence differs from germline, possibly due to a read error. The J gene is TRBJ2-3, the V gene TRBV6-2 or TRBV6-3; D is undetermined. Looked up from germline, CDR1 is MNHEY and CDR2 is SVGEGT. The CDR3 extends over 15 amino acids. CDR3 in DNA: TGTACCAGCAGACGCTCTACCCCAACCACAGATACGCAGTATTTT. Protein: CTSRRSTPTTDTQYF.

The CDR3, as DNA: TGTGCCAGCAGTTCATGGGCGGATCAGCCCCAGCATTTT. This gives the protein CASSSWADQPQHF. The chain combines TRBV7-2 with TRBJ1-5; D gene uncertain. Germline-derived CDR1 and CDR2 are SGHTA and FQGNSA. The V end lost 6 bases, the J end lost 5 bases, and 11 bases lay between the germline ends. CDR3 length equals 13 residues.

The sample holds many counts of this clonotype. The chain has TRBV7-9 and TRBJ2-5; 7 bases align to TRBD2. Losses at the gene ends were 4 bases for V and 2 bases for J; bases not matched to a gene: 4. Germline CDR1 SEHNR, CDR2 FQNEAQ (reference sequence). The CDR3 totals 14 residues. In nucleotides, the CDR3 is TGTGCCAGCAGCTCCGGACTAGTTCAAGAGACCCAGTACTTC. Encoded protein: CASSSGLVQETQYF.

As regards this clonotype: At one of its ends the junction is not consistent with the germline gene, which may arise from a read error. The V and J genes are TRBV28 and TRBJ2-7; D uncertain. The V gene's germline CDR1 is MDHEN and CDR2 SYDVKM. The CDR3 contains 14 residues. The CDR3 reads CASSRQLASYEQYF. In DNA, the CDR3 is TGCGCCAGCTCCCGGCAGCTCGCTAGCTACGAGCAGTACTTC.

The J gene is TRBJ2-3, the V gene TRBV5-4, with TRBD1 as a possible D gene (6 bases). CDR1 is SGHNT, CDR2 YYREEE, per germline (reference sequence). There are 14 residues in the CDR3. V was pared by 1 base and J by 7 bases, with 13 bases between. In nucleotides, the CDR3 is TGTGCCAGCAGCTTGCCCAGGGGCGGTAATACGCAGTATTTT. It specifies CASSLPRGGNTQYF.

This clonotype was observed a handful of times. The junction departs from the called germline gene at one end, perhaps through a read error. The genes are TRBV11-2 and TRBJ2-2; D ambiguous. In germline, CDR1 is SGHAT, CDR2 FQNNGV. The length of the CDR3 is 15 residues. As DNA, the CDR3 is TGTGCCAGCAGTTTAGGGCGAGTTCCCAGAGGGGAGCTGTTTTTT. Translation: CASSLGRVPRGELFF.

This clonotype was counted many times. A read error may account for a junction end that differs from germline. This rearrangement joins TRBV12-3 or TRBV12-4 to TRBJ2-5; D is perhaps TRBD2 (6 bases). The CDR3 has 11 amino acids. As DNA, the CDR3 is TGTGCCAGCAGCTTAGGCGGGGCCCAGTACTTC. Translation: CASSLGGAQYF.

This rearrangement joins TRBV3-1 to TRBJ2-3; D may be TRBD2 (6 bases). Germline V gene lookup returns CDR1 LGHDT and CDR2 YNNKEL (reference sequence). This CDR3 has 13 residues. Trimming cost V 8 bases and J 1 base, with 10 bases left between them. The CDR3 is CASRGAGTDTQYF. Written as DNA, the CDR3 is TGTGCCAGCCGCGGGGCGGGCACAGATACGCAGTATTTT.

CDR3 DNA sequence: TGCAGTGCTACCGGGACTACCGACTACAATGAGCAGTTCTTC. Its protein product is CSATGTTDYNEQFF. The chain joins TRBV20-1 to TRBJ2-1, with 7 bases that match TRBD2. This CDR3 is 14 amino acids long. CDR1 and CDR2 from the germline V gene are DFQATT and SNEGSKA (reference sequence). V lost 4 bases and J lost 3; bases outside the gene matches: 6.

This clonotype has a count of ten or more. This chain joins TRBV12-3 or TRBV12-4 and TRBJ2-3; TRBD2 matches 12 bases. The CDR3 runs to 15 residues. V gave up 5 bases and J gave up 6 bases; unmatched junction bases: 6. The CDR3 region has the DNA TGTGCCAGCAGTCCCAGGACTAGCGGGAATGATACGCAGTATTTT. Translation: CASSPRTSGNDTQYF.

The V call is TRBV20-1, the J call TRBJ2-5; D is undetermined. Trimming took 0 bases from V and 10 from J, leaving 15 bases between them. This CDR3 is 13 amino acids long. Germline-derived CDR1 and CDR2 are DFQATT and SNEGSKA (reference sequence). CDR3 bases: TGCAGTGCTAGAGATGTCGGCTCGAAGAGCCAGTACTTC. Translating gives CSARDVGSKSQYF.

This chain connects TRBV3-1 to TRBJ1-1, with unresolved D. Per the germline V gene, CDR1 is LGHDT and CDR2 is YNNKEL (reference sequence). With 2 bases removed from V and 1 base from J, the gap between germline ends came to 5 bases. This CDR3 comprises 13 residues. The CDR3 here is CASSQRWNTEAFF. CDR3 nucleotides: TGTGCCAGCAGCCAAAGGTGGAACACTGAAGCTTTCTTT.

As to this clonotype: This may be a read error, as it is one base from a much larger clone. V gene TRBV9 combines with J gene TRBJ2-5; 10 bases agree with TRBD1. The J call may not be correct, given that the DNA end is closer to TRBJ2-7. Germline V lookup: CDR1 SGDLS, CDR2 YYNGEE. CDR3 length: 12 residues. The CDR3 spells CACGTGAYEQYF. The CDR3, as DNA: TGTGCCTGCGGGACAGGGGCCTACGAGCAGTACTTC.

V gene TRBV29-1 combines with J gene TRBJ2-5; D unresolved. This CDR3 region has 12 residues. The V and J ends lost 2 bases and 4 bases respectively, with 8 bases between them. Germline CDR1 reads SQVTM; CDR2 reads ANQGSEA. As DNA, the CDR3 is TGCAGCGTTGAATTTTTAGGAGAGACCCAGTACTTC. It translates to CSVEFLGETQYF.

This clonotype was observed a handful of times. The rearrangement links TRBV29-1 to TRBJ2-7, with D tentatively TRBD2 (6 bases). V lost 5 bases and J lost 0, with 8 bases in between. Germline V CDR1 and CDR2: SQVTM, ANQGSEA. The CDR3 length is 12 residues. CDR3 nucleotides: TGCAGCGTTCGCGGGAACTCCTACGAGCAGTACTTC. Amino acids: CSVRGNSYEQYF.

A few counts support this clonotype. The V call is TRBV20-1, the J call TRBJ2-1; D assignment may be TRBD1 or TRBD2 (7 bases each). Germline CDR1 DFQATT, CDR2 SNEGSKA (reference sequence). V gave up 6 bases and J gave up 7 bases, with 22 bases separating them. CDR3 length: 15 residues. The CDR3 DNA is TGCAGTGCCCCCCCTGGGAGGGGGCGTTGGAATGAGCAGTTCTTC. It is translated as CSAPPGRGRWNEQFF.

For this clonotype: A read error may be the cause here, since a much bigger clone is one base away. The chain joins TRBV7-9 to TRBJ2-3; D is ambiguous. V lost 1 base and J 8 bases, leaving 13 bases between the germline ends. The CDR3 is 14 residues long. CDR1 and CDR2 (germline): SEHNR, FQNEAQ (reference sequence). In nucleotides, the CDR3 is TGTGCCAGCAGCTTAGTCTCCCCTCCGGGTACGCAGTATTTT. It is translated as CASSLVSPPGTQYF. The full variable domain, rest sourced from reference TRBV7-9 and TRBJ2-3, is DTGVSQNPRHKITKRGQNVTFRCDPISEHNRLYWYRQTLGQGPEFLTYFQNEAQLEKSRLLSDRFSAERPKGSFSTLEIQRTEQGDSAMYLCASSLVSPPGTQYFGPGTRLTVL.

This rearrangement joins TRBV7-2 to TRBJ2-3; 9 nucleotides line up with TRBD2. Trimming removed 1 base from V and 6 bases from J; junction bases left unmatched: 5. Germline assignment: CDR1 SGHTA and CDR2 FQGNSA. CDR3 length: 15 residues. The CDR3 reads CASSLGRGGMDTQYF. DNA of the CDR3: TGTGCCAGCAGCTTAGGGCGGGGGGGGATGGATACGCAGTATTTT.

The rearrangement joins TRBV4-1 to TRBJ2-1, with D maybe TRBD2 (9 bases). CDR1 is MGHRA, CDR2 YSYEKL, per germline. Trimming took off 4 bases at V and 8 bases at J, with 27 bases between the two ends. There are 18 residues in the CDR3. CDR3 nucleotide sequence: TGCGCCAGCAGCCGAGGACAGGGCCCCGTTAGCGGGAGACATGAGCAGTTCTTC. Protein sequence: CASSRGQGPVSGRHEQFF.

The chain couples TRBV28 to TRBJ2-3; D gene ambiguous. With 6 bases removed from V and 0 bases from J, the gap between germline ends came to 16 bases. Germline CDR1 is MDHEN and CDR2 is SYDVKM. The CDR3 has 16 residues. The CDR3 DNA follows: TGTGCCAGCAGAGTTCTCTCCTCATTCAGCACAGATACGCAGTATTTT. Its translation is CASRVLSSFSTDTQYF.

This clonotype showed up just a few times. The genes are TRBV12-3 or TRBV12-4 and TRBJ1-5; the D is unclear. The CDR3 length is 12 residues. The V end lost 3 bases, the J end lost 6 bases, and 6 bases lay between the germline ends. The CDR3 region is CASSFRGQPQHF. In DNA, the CDR3 is TGTGCCAGCAGTTTTCGGGGTCAGCCCCAGCATTTT.

The gene calls are TRBV9 and TRBJ2-5; D might be TRBD1 (5 bases). The germline gives CDR1 SGDLS, CDR2 YYNGEE. V lost 1 base, J lost 2 bases, and 9 bases lay in between. The CDR3 sequence is 14 residues long. In nucleotides, the CDR3 is TGTGCCAGCAGCGTATTTCCAGGGCAAGAGACCCAGTACTTC. Protein: CASSVFPGQETQYF.

The chain links TRBV6-1 to TRBJ2-7; possibly TRBD2 for D (5 bases). V was pared by 11 bases and J by 3 bases, with 14 bases between. Germline V CDR1 and CDR2: MNHNS, SASEGT. This CDR3 has 12 amino acids. The CDR3 spells CAAEGEVYEQYF. In DNA form, the CDR3 reads TGTGCCGCTGAGGGAGAAGTCTACGAGCAGTACTTC.

This clonotype was observed a few times. CDR3 nucleotide sequence: TGCAGTGCTCAGACGACTAGCGGGATCCACAATGAGCAGTTCTTC. As protein: CSAQTTSGIHNEQFF. This rearrangement joins TRBV20-1 to TRBJ2-1; 11 nucleotides line up with TRBD2. The CDR3 is made up of 15 amino acids. Germline CDR1 and CDR2: DFQATT and SNEGSKA (reference sequence). V lost 5 bases and J lost 5; bases outside the gene matches: 8.